The T cell receptor (beta chain) under discussion was sequenced for a study of radiotherapy plus CTLA-4 blockade in lung cancer. Method: immunoSEQ multiplex PCR; TCRdb's copy keeps in-frame clones and lacks some. The profile shows about 82,000 clones, approximately 75% of them singletons. Germline V gene data show CDR1 as SEHNR and CDR2 as FQNEAQ (reference sequence). V lost 8 bases to trimming and J lost 4 bases, with 9 bases between them. This CDR3 contains 12 residues. This chain links TRBV7-9 with TRBJ1-5; unclear D gene. Sequenced here: peripheral blood, sampled from a patient treated with radiotherapy plus ipilimumab. The clonotype originates from a human donor with non-small cell lung cancer that progressed on radiotherapy plus ipilimumab. The CDR3 loop reads CASALGNQPQHF. CDR3 DNA sequence: TGTGCCAGCGCCCTGGGGAATCAGCCCCAGCATTTT.